The 25 T cell receptor beta chains below were found in one sample sequenced in a study of cytomegalovirus exposure and HLA in healthy donors. TCRdb's table, derived via immunoSEQ multiplex PCR, lists solely in-frame clones and lacks some. The data show around 100,000 clones, with about 95% seen just once and almost 0.9% held by the top ten. Sequenced material: PBMCs. Receptors originate from a young woman in good health and CMV-seronegative.

The chain has TRBV29-1 and TRBJ2-1, with TRBD1 as a possible D gene (6 bases). Trimming stripped 8 bases from V and 8 bases from J, with 16 bases between. The CDR3 sequence is 12 residues long. From germline, CDR1 is SQVTM and CDR2 ANQGSEA. CDR3 region: CSPYHRVDEQFF. Written as DNA, the CDR3 is TGCAGCCCTTACCACAGGGTTGATGAGCAGTTCTTC.

This chain joins TRBV6-5 and TRBJ1-3; no firm D call. V lost 8 bases, J lost 2 bases, and 10 bases lay in between. The CDR3 extends over 13 amino acids. Germline V gene sequence: CDR1 MNHEY, CDR2 SVGAGI. In nucleotides, the CDR3 is TGTGCCAGCCGCGGGTATACTGGAAACACCATATATTTT. Amino acid sequence: CASRGYTGNTIYF.

The V call is TRBV9, the J call TRBJ2-7; 8 bases agree with TRBD2. The CDR3 loop spans 15 amino acids. The ends lost 3 bases at V and 1 base at J; junction bases unmatched: 6. Germline V gene lookup returns CDR1 SGDLS and CDR2 YYNGEE. CDR3 amino acids: CASSAIGGGSYEQYF. CDR3 nucleotide sequence: TGTGCCAGCAGCGCCATAGGCGGGGGGTCCTACGAGCAGTACTTC.

This clone was observed once. This chain links TRBV6-5 with TRBJ2-3; D perhaps matches TRBD2 (7 bases). CDR1 and CDR2 from the germline V gene are MNHEY and SVGAGI. The CDR3 loop spans 13 amino acids. V gave up 7 bases and J gave up 2 bases, with 10 bases separating them. DNA of the CDR3: TGTGCCAGCAACGGGGGGCTCACAGATACGCAGTATTTT. As protein: CASNGGLTDTQYF.

The gene calls are TRBV11-3 and TRBJ2-3; weak D call: TRBD1 (6 bases). This CDR3 has 16 residues. Trimming shortened V by 4 bases and J by 0 bases, and 14 bases separated the two germline ends. Germline V gene data show CDR1 as SGHNT and CDR2 as YENEEA. The CDR3 DNA reads as TGTGCCAGCAGCTCAGCCGGCGGACAGAGCACAGATACGCAGTATTTT. Translating it yields CASSSAGGQSTDTQYF.

V gene TRBV9 combines with J gene TRBJ1-2, with D maybe TRBD1 (6 bases). Germline CDR1 reads SGDLS; CDR2 reads YYNGEE. V dropped 4 bases and J dropped 3 bases, with 13 bases sitting between them. CDR3 length: 14 residues. The CDR3: CASSPGDNDYGYTF. CDR3 bases: TGTGCCAGCAGCCCCGGGGACAATGACTATGGCTACACCTTC.

This clone was seen once. V gene TRBV20-1 combines with J gene TRBJ2-7; D remains unclear. This CDR3 has 11 amino acids. V was pared by 4 bases and J by 3 bases, with 7 bases between. CDR1 and CDR2 from the germline V gene are DFQATT and SNEGSKA (reference sequence). The CDR3 coding sequence is TGCAGTGCTACAGACAACTACGAGCAGTACTTC. This encodes CSATDNYEQYF.

CDR3 protein: CASSAGQISNQPQHF. The CDR3 nucleotides are TGTGCCAGCAGTGCCGGACAGATAAGCAATCAGCCCCAGCATTTT. The chain combines TRBV25-1 with TRBJ1-5, with D possibly being TRBD1 (6 bases). This CDR3 spans 15 amino acids. CDR1 is MGHDK, CDR2 SYGVNS, per germline. Trimming pared 4 bases from V and 1 base from J, leaving 11 bases between.

The chain employs TRBV5-6 and TRBJ2-2; D gene uncertain. Germline CDR1 reads SGHDT; CDR2 reads YYEEEE. This CDR3 has 13 residues. Trimming took 6 bases from V and 1 from J, leaving 7 bases between them. CDR3: CASTAWNTGELFF. The CDR3 DNA sequence: TGTGCCAGCACCGCGTGGAACACCGGGGAGCTGTTTTTT.

The rearrangement links TRBV9 to TRBJ2-1; no reliable D call. Trimming removed 3 bases from V and 7 bases from J, with 5 bases in between. CDR1 SGDLS and CDR2 YYNGEE come from the germline V gene. CDR3 length: 11 residues. The CDR3, as DNA: TGTGCCAGCAGCGCCGGGAATGAGCAGTTCTTC. Amino acids: CASSAGNEQFF.

The chain joins TRBV5-6 to TRBJ1-2; D remains unclear. V was cut by 3 bases and J by 5 bases, with 11 bases left in between. There are 13 residues in the CDR3. The V gene's germline CDR1 is SGHDT and CDR2 YYEEEE. The CDR3 loop is CASSSDGGYGYTF. CDR3 bases: TGTGCCAGCAGCTCGGACGGAGGATATGGCTACACCTTC.

The chain links TRBV7-2 to TRBJ1-1; no firm D call. Between the trimmed V and J ends, which lost 3 bases and 5 bases, there was a span of 13 bases. This CDR3 has 14 amino acids. Germline-derived CDR1 and CDR2 are SGHTA and FQGNSA. Written as DNA, the CDR3 is TGTGCCAGCAGCTTTAGAGGCTTTGGGACTGAAGCTTTCTTT. It encodes CASSFRGFGTEAFF. The variable domain in full, with the rest retrieved from reference TRBV7-2 and TRBJ1-1, is GAGVSQSPSNKVTEKGKDVELRCDPISGHTALYWYRQSLGQGLEFLIYFQGNSAPDKSGLPSDRFSAERTGGSVSTLTIQRTQQEDSAVYLCASSFRGFGTEAFFGQGTRLTVV.

This chain uses TRBV7-9 with TRBJ1-3; tentatively, D is TRBD1 (5 bases). This CDR3 has 14 residues. Germline values: CDR1 SEHNR, CDR2 FQNEAQ (reference sequence). The V gene lost 7 bases and the J gene lost 1 base, with 11 bases spanning the gap. The CDR3 region has the DNA TGTGCCAGCAACCGCCGGGGGTCTGGAAACACCATATATTTT. It translates to CASNRRGSGNTIYF.

V and J are TRBV2 and TRBJ1-4; possibly TRBD1 for D (5 bases). Trimming took 4 bases from V and 3 from J, leaving 9 bases between them. The CDR3 has 14 residues. Germline assignment: CDR1 SNHLY and CDR2 FYNNEI. The CDR3 is CASSVGGANEKLFF. CDR3 nucleotide sequence: TGTGCCAGCAGTGTGGGGGGGGCTAATGAAAAACTGTTTTTT.

The CDR3: CASSYSYRVRNEKLFF. CDR3 coding DNA: TGTGCCAGCAGTTACTCGTACAGGGTACGTAATGAAAAACTGTTTTTT. The chain couples TRBV6-6 to TRBJ1-4, with D possibly TRBD1 on 6 matching bases. CDR3 length: 16 residues. The germline V and J ends were trimmed by 0 bases and 4 bases, with 12 bases remaining between them. Germline CDR1 and CDR2: MNHNY and SVGAGI (reference sequence).

Written as DNA, the CDR3 is TGTGCCAGCACGCAGGGACAGGGTTATAACGAGCAGTACTTC. Translation: CASTQGQGYNEQYF. J is TRBJ2-7 and V is TRBV7-6, with 9 bases matching TRBD1. CDR1 SGHVS and CDR2 FNYEAQ come from the germline V gene. The CDR3 totals 14 residues. Trimming took 7 bases from V and 5 from J; bases not matched to a gene: 9.

The V and J genes are TRBV19 and TRBJ1-1; D not certain. This CDR3 has 15 amino acids. Germline V gene sequence: CDR1 LNHDA, CDR2 SQIVND (reference sequence). V lost 7 bases and J lost 1, with 16 bases in between. For the CDR3, the DNA is TGTGCCAGTATAGGGCTGGGAGCTCAGAACACTGAAGCTTTCTTT. This codes for CASIGLGAQNTEAFF.

This clone has only one observation. The V gene is TRBV10-3, the J gene TRBJ2-3; 9 bases map to TRBD1. Looked up from germline, CDR1 is ENHRY and CDR2 is SYGVKD. J gave up 4 bases and V 7 bases, and 6 bases lay outside the gene matches. The length of the CDR3 is 14 residues. CDR3 loop: CAITRDREADTQYF. As DNA, the CDR3 is TGTGCCATCACCCGGGACAGGGAGGCAGATACGCAGTATTTT.

This chain uses TRBV5-1 with TRBJ2-1, with D perhaps TRBD2 (5 bases). Germline V gene lookup returns CDR1 SGHRS and CDR2 YFSETQ. The CDR3 spans 17 residues. V gave up 2 bases and J gave up 4 bases, with 19 bases separating them. CDR3 sequence reads: CASSFSGRGKVYNEQFF. The CDR3 coding sequence is TGCGCCAGCAGCTTCTCGGGGAGAGGGAAGGTATACAATGAGCAGTTCTTC.

V is TRBV9 and J is TRBJ1-4; 8 bases align to TRBD1. Trimming took 3 bases from V and 7 from J; bases not matched to a gene: 8. CDR3 length equals 15 residues. Germline CDR1 reads SGDLS; CDR2 reads YYNGEE. CDR3 sequence reads: CASSAQGAPGEKLFF. CDR3 in DNA: TGTGCCAGCAGCGCTCAGGGGGCGCCTGGTGAAAAACTGTTTTTT.

The J gene is TRBJ2-5, the V gene TRBV11-2; 11 positions match TRBD2. CDR1 is SGHAT and CDR2 is FQNNGV in the germline V gene. Trimming took 5 bases from V and 5 from J; bases not matched to a gene: 19. The CDR3 length is 19 residues. The CDR3: CASSPSAGTSGRQWETQYF. CDR3 coding DNA: TGTGCCAGCAGCCCCTCCGCCGGGACTAGCGGCCGACAGTGGGAGACCCAGTACTTC.

The rearrangement joins TRBV18 to TRBJ2-5, with D uncertain. This CDR3 has 13 residues. Germline CDR1 reads KGHSH; CDR2 reads LQKENI. Between the trimmed V and J ends, which lost 6 bases and 1 base, there was a span of 9 bases. The CDR3 nucleotides are TGTGCCAGCTCGGCGACACCCCAAGAGACCCAGTACTTC. Its protein product is CASSATPQETQYF. The variable domain in full, completed from reference TRBV18 and TRBJ2-5, reads NAGVMQNPRHLVRRRGQEARLRCSPMKGHSHVYWYRQLPEEGLKFMVYLQKENIIDESGMPKERFSAEFPKEGPSILRIQQVVRGDSAAYFCASSATPQETQYFGPGTRLLVL.

The chain's CDR3 is CATSSASRGGEVKETQYF. Written as DNA, the CDR3 is TGTGCCACCAGCAGCGCCTCCCGCGGGGGGGAAGTCAAAGAGACCCAGTACTTC. This chain joins TRBV15 and TRBJ2-5; TRBD2 matches 9 bases. CDR1 is LNHNV, CDR2 YYDKDF, per germline (reference sequence). V lost 3 bases and J lost 3; bases outside the gene matches: 14. This CDR3 is 18 amino acids long.

The rearrangement links TRBV27 to TRBJ1-5; a weak D match, TRBD1 (6 bases). Trimming cost V 3 bases and J 6 bases, with 18 bases left between them. Germline lookup yields CDR1 MNHEY and CDR2 SMNVEV (reference sequence). The length of the CDR3 is 16 residues. This CDR3 is CASSLDSPSAGQPQHF. As DNA, the CDR3 is TGTGCCAGCAGTTTGGACAGCCCAAGTGCGGGTCAGCCCCAGCATTTT.

The chain combines TRBV18 with TRBJ2-3, with TRBD1 as a possible D gene (6 bases). CDR3 length equals 15 residues. Trimming pared 6 bases from V and 2 bases from J, leaving 15 bases between. The germline CDR1 and CDR2 sequences are KGHSH and LQKENI. DNA of the CDR3: TGTGCCAGCTCCTACGGGACACATCCCACAGATACGCAGTATTTT. This gives the protein CASSYGTHPTDTQYF. The full variable domain, its missing parts supplied by reference TRBV18 and TRBJ2-3, is NAGVMQNPRHLVRRRGQEARLRCSPMKGHSHVYWYRQLPEEGLKFMVYLQKENIIDESGMPKERFSAEFPKEGPSILRIQQVVRGDSAAYFCASSYGTHPTDTQYFGPGTRLTVL.